This is a list of T cell receptor beta chains from one sample in a study of T cell changes during pregnancy in multiple sclerosis. Assay used: immunoSEQ multiplex PCR; TCRdb lists only in-frame clones, some missing. This table holds 35,000 to 40,000 clones, 88% found once. This sample comprised CD4+ T cells from peripheral blood mononuclear cells, obtained before pregnancy. These receptors were obtained from a female donor with multiple sclerosis, enrolled in a pregnancy study. Each CDR3 is given with its conserved first and last residue. The D gene is left open where the match is weak. Clone sizes are given selectively: once, few, many, or a class where the clone is expanded.

clone_size j_call v_call d_call cdr3_nt cdr3_aa
- TRBJ2-3 TRBV18 TRBD1 TGTGCCAGCTCACCACTTGGGACAGGGAGCACAGATACGCAGTATTTT CASSPLGTGSTDTQYF
few TRBJ1-3 TRBV5-1 - TGCGCCAGCAGTACCTCGGGGGACGGAAACACCATATATTTT CASSTSGDGNTIYF
once TRBJ1-5 TRBV29-1 - TGCAGCGTTGAGGAGGGCAGCAATCAGCCCCAGCATTTT CSVEEGSNQPQHF
- TRBJ2-3 TRBV30 - TGTGCCTGGGATCACCGGGCAGATACGCAGTATTTT CAWDHRADTQYF
- TRBJ2-3 TRBV9 - TGTGCCAGCAGCGTGAGCGGCTCCACAGATACGCAGTATTTT CASSVSGSTDTQYF
- TRBJ2-1 TRBV18 - TGTGCCAGCTCACCACATCCCCTCTCCTACAATGAGCAGTTCTTC CASSPHPLSYNEQFF
- TRBJ2-7 TRBV4-2 TRBD1 TGTGCCAGCAGCCAAGAACAGGGGGTCAACGAGCAGTACTTC CASSQEQGVNEQYF
- TRBJ2-1 TRBV18 - TGTGCCAGCTCATGGAGGGAAGGCTACAATGAGCAGTTCTTC CASSWREGYNEQFF
- TRBJ1-4 TRBV7-2 - TGTGCCAGCAGGCTGGCAACAACTAATGAAAAACTGTTTTTT CASRLATTNEKLFF
- TRBJ2-3 TRBV7-9 - TGTGCCAGCAGCTTAGTAGACTCCACAGATACGCAGTATTTT CASSLVDSTDTQYF
- TRBJ2-7 TRBV28 TRBD1 TGTGCCAGCACGCGACAGGGGTCCTACGAGCAGTACTTC CASTRQGSYEQYF
- TRBJ2-5 TRBV30 - TGTGCCTGGAGCGCAGGGTCTCCGGAGACCCAGTACTTC CAWSAGSPETQYF
- TRBJ1-3 TRBV19 - TGTGCCAGTACTACCTCGAACACCATATATTTT CASTTSNTIYF
once TRBJ2-7 TRBV28 - TGTGCCAGCACCTACCCTGGACAGAGATCCCCCCACGAGCAGTACTTC CASTYPGQRSPHEQYF
- TRBJ2-3 TRBV7-9 TRBD1 TGTGCCAGCAGCTTACAGGGGGAGCGCGCAGATACGCAGTATTTT CASSLQGERADTQYF
once TRBJ1-2 TRBV27 TRBD1 TGTGCCAGCAGTATCCGGACAGGGGGCGCAGGGTTGAGAGGCTACACCTTC CASSIRTGGAGLRGYTF
- TRBJ1-1 TRBV27 TRBD1 TGTGCCAGCAGTTTACTTCCCCCGACAGGGGGAAACACTGAAGCTTTCTTT CASSLLPPTGGNTEAFF
- TRBJ1-4 TRBV4-1 TRBD1 TGCGCCAGCAGCCAAGAAAAGGGGGCGGCTAATGAAAAACTGTTTTTT CASSQEKGAANEKLFF
- TRBJ1-2 TRBV7-9 TRBD1 TGTGCCAGCAGCGAGGGACAGTCGGGGCCCTATGGCTACACCTTC CASSEGQSGPYGYTF
- TRBJ1-2 TRBV6-6 - TGTGCCAGCAGTTACTCCCTGGGGGCCTCATATGGCTACACCTTC CASSYSLGASYGYTF
- TRBJ1-1 TRBV11-2 TRBD1 TGTGCCAGCAGCGCCTCGACAGGGACAACTGAAGCTTTCTTT CASSASTGTTEAFF
- TRBJ2-1 TRBV7-9 TRBD1 TGTGCCAGCAGCCAACAAACGGGACAGGGAAACAATGAGCAGTTCTTC CASSQQTGQGNNEQFF
once TRBJ2-2 TRBV6-1 TRBD2 TGTGCCAGCAGGACTAGCTGGGACACCGGGGAGCTGTTTTTT CASRTSWDTGELFF
- TRBJ1-2 TRBV27 TRBD1 TGTGCCAGCAGTTTACAGGGGGGAAATAACTATGGCTACACCTTC CASSLQGGNNYGYTF
- TRBJ1-1 TRBV20-1 - TGCAGTGCTATTATAGACACTGAAGCTTTCTTT CSAIIDTEAFF
- TRBJ2-3 TRBV29-1 TRBD2 TGCAGCGGCGCGGGAGGAGAGCGGTTAGATACGCAGTATTTT CSGAGGERLDTQYF
once TRBJ2-3 TRBV14 - TGTGCCAGCAGCCAAGATCGAGGAGGAACGCAGTATTTT CASSQDRGGTQYF
- TRBJ2-5 TRBV5-5 - TGTGCCAGCAGCTTGGGGGCTTATGGGGAGACCCAGTACTTC CASSLGAYGETQYF
- TRBJ1-1 TRBV5-1 - TGCGCCAGCAGCTTGGCCGGAGGGGAGACTGAAGCTTTCTTT CASSLAGGETEAFF
- TRBJ2-3 TRBV5-4 TRBD2 TGTGCCAGCAGCTTGGGGGCTAGCGGGGACACAGATACGCAGTATTTT CASSLGASGDTDTQYF
- TRBJ2-5 TRBV5-6 TRBD2 TGTGCCAGCACCTCTGCGAGTTTAGGGAGGGTGGAGACCCAGTACTTC CASTSASLGRVETQYF
- TRBJ2-7 TRBV18 TRBD1 TGTGCCAGCTCACCCGGACAGGGGTGGGAGCAGTACTTC CASSPGQGWEQYF
once TRBJ2-6 TRBV9 TRBD1 TGTGCCAGCAGCGTAGACATAACAGGGGATACTGGGGCCAACGTCCTGACTTTC CASSVDITGDTGANVLTF
- TRBJ2-1 TRBV2 - TGTGCCAGCAGTGAAGCGCGGCAGTTGGGTGAGCAGTTCTTC CASSEARQLGEQFF
few TRBJ1-2 TRBV6-5 TRBD1 TGTGCCAGCAGTTACTCAGGGGGCAGGTATGGCTACACCTTC CASSYSGGRYGYTF
- TRBJ1-5 TRBV27 TRBD1 TGTGCCAGCAGAGACAGGGCGTTTAATAGCAATCAGCCCCAGCATTTT CASRDRAFNSNQPQHF
- TRBJ2-6 TRBV5-1 - TGCGCCAGCAGCTTGGGTGAGGCTGGGGCCAACGTCCTGACTTTC CASSLGEAGANVLTF
- TRBJ1-2 TRBV6-5 - TGTGCCAGCGCTCTGGGCAGGGGCTATGGCTACACCTTC CASALGRGYGYTF
- TRBJ2-7 TRBV11-3 - TGTGCCAGCAGACCCCGGGGGTCCTACGAGCAGTACTTC CASRPRGSYEQYF
- TRBJ1-3 TRBV28 - TGTGCCAGCAGTTTTCAATCTCCAGGGCGATCTGGAAACACCATATATTTT CASSFQSPGRSGNTIYF
- TRBJ1-2 TRBV7-9 - TGTGCCAGCAGCGAAATGGCCTATGGCTACACCTTC CASSEMAYGYTF
- TRBJ2-7 TRBV5-1 - TGCGCCAGCAGCTTGGCCCGCGAGCAGTACTTC CASSLAREQYF
- TRBJ1-1 TRBV5-1 TRBD1 TGCGCCAGTCAACCGACAGGGAACGAGGGAAACACTGAAGCTTTCTTT CASQPTGNEGNTEAFF
- TRBJ2-3 TRBV6-4 TRBD1 TGTGCCAGCAGTGACCAGGGGGCAGATACGCAGTATTTT CASSDQGADTQYF
few TRBJ2-7 TRBV7-2 - TGTGCCAGCAGCACCTACTCCTACGAGCAGTACTTC CASSTYSYEQYF
few TRBJ1-6 TRBV6-5 - TGTGCCAGCAGTTACTCGTGGAGCTCCTATAATTCACCCCTCCACTTT CASSYSWSSYNSPLHF
- TRBJ2-2 TRBV2 TRBD2 TGTGCCAGCAGGGAGAAGACTAGCGGGAGCCCCGGGGAGCTGTTTTTT CASREKTSGSPGELFF